This passage covers 15 T cell receptor beta chains from one sample sequenced in a study of cytomegalovirus exposure and HLA in healthy donors. Primers: 60 Vbeta forward and 13 Jbeta reverse. The protocol was immunoSEQ multiplex PCR, while the TCRdb copy is restricted to in-frame clones and leaves out a portion. The top ten clones hold approximately 4% of a sample with 120,000 or so clones, approximately 84% of them seen once. Sequencing was done on a sample of PBMCs. The receptors derive from a man aged 18 to 30 in good health and CMV-seropositive.

The chain uses TRBV5-5 and TRBJ2-6; 7 bases are shared with TRBD2. With V trimmed by 1 base and J by 4 bases, 5 bases remained unmatched. The CDR3 sequence is 16 residues long. Germline assignment: CDR1 SGHKS and CDR2 YYEKEE (reference sequence). CDR3 protein: CASSLFGGGGANVLTF. CDR3 DNA: TGTGCCAGCAGCTTGTTTGGCGGGGGAGGGGCCAACGTCCTGACTTTC.

V and J are TRBV18 and TRBJ2-7; 8 bases are a match to TRBD2. This CDR3 has 17 residues. J lost 7 bases, V lost 3 bases, and 17 bases had no gene match. The germline V gene encodes CDR1 KGHSH and CDR2 LQKENI. DNA for the CDR3: TGTGCCAGCTCACCGGGGGGGCTAGCGGGTACCCCGAGGGAGCAGTACTTC. This codes for CASSPGGLAGTPREQYF.

This clone has only a few counts. The chain combines TRBV7-9 with TRBJ2-1, with D tentatively TRBD2 (5 bases). V lost 5 bases and J 8 bases, leaving 10 bases between the germline ends. CDR3 length: 12 amino acids. Looked up from germline, CDR1 is SEHNR and CDR2 is FQNEAQ (reference sequence). The DNA for the CDR3 is TGTGCCAGCAGCCAGGCCGGGGATGAGCAGTTCTTC. Encoded protein: CASSQAGDEQFF.

The V call is TRBV7-7, the J call TRBJ1-1; possibly TRBD1 for D (5 bases). The CDR3 covers 14 residues. Trimming removed 5 bases from V and 2 bases from J, with 12 bases in between. Germline CDR1 is SSHAT and CDR2 is FNYEAQ (reference sequence). The CDR3 is CASSPTDKNTEAFF. CDR3 sequence (DNA): TGTGCCAGCAGCCCGACAGACAAAAACACTGAAGCTTTCTTT.

This chain joins TRBV5-4 and TRBJ2-1; D ambiguous. Trimming cost V 3 bases and J 4 bases, with 17 bases left between them. CDR3 size: 16 residues. Germline CDR1 reads SGHNT; CDR2 reads YYREEE (reference sequence). The CDR3 DNA reads TGTGCCAGCAGCTCCCCCGTGGGCCCCCGTTACAATGAGCAGTTCTTC. Translation: CASSSPVGPRYNEQFF.

This chain connects TRBV4-3 to TRBJ2-2, with 11 bases aligning to TRBD2. J lost 5 bases, V lost 6 bases, and 11 bases had no gene match. The CDR3 totals 17 residues. Germline CDR1 LGHNA, CDR2 YSLEER. The CDR3 DNA is TGCGCCAGCAGACCTACCAGGACTAGCGGGCCAACCGGGGAGCTGTTTTTT. It encodes CASRPTRTSGPTGELFF.

This clone has just a few counts. The chain uses TRBV7-8 and TRBJ1-5, with TRBD1 matching 7 bases. There are 16 residues in the CDR3. V was clipped by 1 base and J by 0 bases; unmatched bases: 3. Germline loops: CDR1 SGHVS, CDR2 FQNEAQ. The CDR3 sequence: CASSLVAGGSNQPQHF. For the CDR3, the DNA is TGTGCCAGCAGCTTAGTTGCAGGGGGTAGCAATCAGCCCCAGCATTTT.

This rearrangement joins TRBV11-2 to TRBJ1-1, with D uncertain. The CDR3 length is 13 residues. The germline CDR1 and CDR2 sequences are SGHAT and FQNNGV. Trimming took 3 bases from V and 5 from J, leaving 10 bases between them. The CDR3 protein is CASSFGSGTEAFF. CDR3 DNA sequence: TGTGCCAGCAGCTTCGGATCCGGGACTGAAGCTTTCTTT.

This clone showed up just once. The chain links TRBV19 to TRBJ1-5; D call uncertain. The CDR3 spans 14 residues. Germline-derived CDR1 and CDR2 are LNHDA and SQIVND (reference sequence). The V end was cut by 1 base, the J end by 4 bases, with 8 bases between. Here the CDR3 DNA reads TGTGCCAGTAGTATAGTGTACGGGAATCAGCCCCAGCATTTT. This gives the protein CASSIVYGNQPQHF. The full variable domain, completed using reference TRBV19 and TRBJ1-5, is DGGITQSPKYLFRKEGQNVTLSCEQNLNHDAMYWYRQDPGQGLRLIYYSQIVNDFQKGDIAEGYSVSREKKESFPLTVTSAQKNPTAFYLCASSIVYGNQPQHFGDGTRLSIL.

V and J are TRBV19 and TRBJ2-1; TRBD2 matches 10 bases. Trimming at V came to 6 bases and at J to 8 bases, leaving 10 bases not matched to a gene. The CDR3 has 15 amino acids. Germline CDR1 is LNHDA and CDR2 is SQIVND (reference sequence). CDR3 DNA sequence: TGTGCCAGTAGCGATGGAAGCGGGGGGGTCTATGAGCAGTTCTTC. This encodes CASSDGSGGVYEQFF.

The CDR3: CSVGLTGTSGREDTQYF. CDR3 nucleotide sequence: TGCAGCGTCGGACTAACGGGGACTAGCGGGAGGGAAGATACGCAGTATTTT. The chain recombines TRBV29-1 with TRBJ2-3; 16 nucleotides agree with TRBD2. Looked up from germline, CDR1 is SQVTM and CDR2 is ANQGSEA. This CDR3 comprises 17 residues. V lost 6 bases, J lost 5 bases, and 11 bases stayed unmatched.

The rearrangement uses TRBV19 and TRBJ1-5, with D unresolved. Trimming took 5 bases from V and 2 from J, leaving 16 bases between them. The CDR3 covers 16 residues. Germline V gene lookup returns CDR1 LNHDA and CDR2 SQIVND (reference sequence). CDR3 in DNA: TGTGCCAGTAGTCTCGAGGAGGGAGTAGGCAATCAGCCCCAGCATTTT. Translation gives CASSLEEGVGNQPQHF.

The chain has TRBV10-3 and TRBJ2-1, with 10 bases aligning to TRBD2. V trimming: 2 bases; J trimming: 4 bases; junction bases outside the gene matches: 5. This CDR3 region has 16 residues. Germline CDR1 reads ENHRY; CDR2 reads SYGVKD. The CDR3 coding sequence is TGTGCCATCAGTGAGGTAGGGACTAGCGCATACAATGAGCAGTTCTTC. Translated, it gives CAISEVGTSAYNEQFF.

The V and J genes are TRBV4-1 and TRBJ2-1, with 10 positions matching TRBD2. Germline V gene sequence: CDR1 MGHRA, CDR2 YSYEKL. The CDR3 is made up of 16 amino acids. V shed 1 base and J 6 bases; nucleotides not matched to a gene: 6. As DNA, the CDR3 is TGCGCCAGCAGCCAAGCTGCTAGCGGGAGTATCAATGAGCAGTTCTTC. This sequence encodes CASSQAASGSINEQFF.

This clone has more than one count but fewer than ten. The V gene is TRBV5-1, the J gene TRBJ1-1, with D possibly being TRBD1 (5 bases). CDR1 SGHRS and CDR2 YFSETQ come from the germline V gene. Trimming removed 0 bases at V and 6 bases at J, with 12 bases between. The CDR3 is 14 amino acids. In DNA form, the CDR3 reads TGCGCCAGCAGCTTGGCTCAGGGAAGGGCTGAAGCTTTCTTT. This encodes CASSLAQGRAEAFF.